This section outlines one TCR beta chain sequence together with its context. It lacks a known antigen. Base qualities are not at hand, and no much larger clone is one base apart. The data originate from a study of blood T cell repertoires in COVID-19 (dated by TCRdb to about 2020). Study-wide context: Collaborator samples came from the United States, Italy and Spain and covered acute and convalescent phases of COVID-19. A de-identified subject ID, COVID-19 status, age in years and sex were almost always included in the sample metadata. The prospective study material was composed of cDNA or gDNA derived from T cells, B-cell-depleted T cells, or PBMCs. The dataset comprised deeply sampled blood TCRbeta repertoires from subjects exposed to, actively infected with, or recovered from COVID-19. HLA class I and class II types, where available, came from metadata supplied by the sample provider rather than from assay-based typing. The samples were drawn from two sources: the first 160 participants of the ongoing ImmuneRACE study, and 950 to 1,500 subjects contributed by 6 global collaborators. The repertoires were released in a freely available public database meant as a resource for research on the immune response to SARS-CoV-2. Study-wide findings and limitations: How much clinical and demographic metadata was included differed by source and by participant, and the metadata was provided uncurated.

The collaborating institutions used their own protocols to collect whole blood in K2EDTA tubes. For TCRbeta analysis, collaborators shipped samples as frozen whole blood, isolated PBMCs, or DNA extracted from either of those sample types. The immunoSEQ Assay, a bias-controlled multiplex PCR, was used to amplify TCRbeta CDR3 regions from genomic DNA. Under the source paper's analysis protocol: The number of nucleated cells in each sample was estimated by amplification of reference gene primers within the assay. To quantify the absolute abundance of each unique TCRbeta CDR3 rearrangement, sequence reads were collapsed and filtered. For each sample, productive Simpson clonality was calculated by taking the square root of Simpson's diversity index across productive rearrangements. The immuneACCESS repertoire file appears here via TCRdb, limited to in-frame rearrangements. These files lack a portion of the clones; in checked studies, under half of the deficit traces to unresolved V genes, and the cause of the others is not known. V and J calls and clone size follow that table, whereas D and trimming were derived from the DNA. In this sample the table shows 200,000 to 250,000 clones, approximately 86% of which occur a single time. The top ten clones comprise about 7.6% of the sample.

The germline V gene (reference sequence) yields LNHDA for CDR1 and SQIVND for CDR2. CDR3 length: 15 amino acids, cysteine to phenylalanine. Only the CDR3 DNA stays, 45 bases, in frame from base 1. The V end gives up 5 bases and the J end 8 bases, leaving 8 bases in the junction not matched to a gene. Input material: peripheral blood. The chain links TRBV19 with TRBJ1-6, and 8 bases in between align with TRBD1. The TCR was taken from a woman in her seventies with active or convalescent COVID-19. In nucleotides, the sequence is TGTGCCAGTAGTCCATTGGACAGGGTGGATTCACCCCTCCACTTT. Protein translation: CASSPLDRVDSPLHF. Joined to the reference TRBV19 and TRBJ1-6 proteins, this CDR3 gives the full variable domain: DGGITQSPKYLFRKEGQNVTLSCEQNLNHDAMYWYRQDPGQGLRLIYYSQIVNDFQKGDIAEGYSVSREKKESFPLTVTSAQKNPTAFYLCASSPLDRVDSPLHFGNGTRLTVT.